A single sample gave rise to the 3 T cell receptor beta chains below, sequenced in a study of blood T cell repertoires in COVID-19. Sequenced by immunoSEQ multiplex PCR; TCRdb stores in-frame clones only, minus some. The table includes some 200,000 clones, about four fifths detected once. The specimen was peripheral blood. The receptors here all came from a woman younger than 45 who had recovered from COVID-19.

CDR3 nucleotides: TGTGCCTGGAGTGTATCGAGGGACAGGGATATCTCCTACGAGCAGTACTTC. Its translation: CAWSVSRDRDISYEQYF. This chain connects TRBV30 to TRBJ2-7, with 9 bases aligning to TRBD1. V lost 0 bases, J lost 0 bases, and 9 bases stayed unmatched. Germline CDR1 reads GTSNPN; CDR2 reads SVGIG (reference sequence). The CDR3 runs 17 residues.

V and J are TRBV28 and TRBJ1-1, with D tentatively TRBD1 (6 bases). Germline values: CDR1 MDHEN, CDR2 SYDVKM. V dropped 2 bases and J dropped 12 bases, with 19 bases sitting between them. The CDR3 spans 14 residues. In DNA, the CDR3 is TGTGCCAGCAGTTTAGGCGGGGGGCAGGGGTGGTCTTTCTTT. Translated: CASSLGGGQGWSFF.

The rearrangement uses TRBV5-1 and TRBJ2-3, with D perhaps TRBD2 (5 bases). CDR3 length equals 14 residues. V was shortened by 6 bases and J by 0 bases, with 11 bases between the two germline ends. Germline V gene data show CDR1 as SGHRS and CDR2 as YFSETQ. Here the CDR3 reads CASIRGGSTDTQYF. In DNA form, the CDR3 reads TGCGCCAGCATCCGAGGAGGTAGCACAGATACGCAGTATTTT.